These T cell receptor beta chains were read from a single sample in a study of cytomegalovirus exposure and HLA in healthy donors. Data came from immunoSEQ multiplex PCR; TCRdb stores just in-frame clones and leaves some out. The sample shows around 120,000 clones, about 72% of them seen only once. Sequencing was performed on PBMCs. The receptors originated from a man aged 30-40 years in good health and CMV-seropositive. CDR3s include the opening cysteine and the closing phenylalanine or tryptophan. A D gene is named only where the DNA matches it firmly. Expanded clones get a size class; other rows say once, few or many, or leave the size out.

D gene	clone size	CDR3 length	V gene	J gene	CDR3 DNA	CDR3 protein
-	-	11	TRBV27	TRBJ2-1	TGTGCCAGCAGCCGCTACAATGAGCAGTTCTTC	CASSRYNEQFF
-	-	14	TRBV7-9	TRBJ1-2	TGTGCCAGCAGCTCAGGGACAACTAACTATGGCTACACCTTC	CASSSGTTNYGYTF
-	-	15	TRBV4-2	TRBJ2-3	TGTGCCAGCAGCCAAGTGAGCGGTCACACAGATACGCAGTATTTT	CASSQVSGHTDTQYF
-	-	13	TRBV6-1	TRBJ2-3	TGTGCCAGCAGTGAAGCGAAGGGGCATACGCAGTATTTT	CASSEAKGHTQYF
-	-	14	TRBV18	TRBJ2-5	TGTGCCAGCTCACCGCAAGAAGAGGGAGAGACCCAGTACTTC	CASSPQEEGETQYF
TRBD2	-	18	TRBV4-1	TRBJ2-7	TGCGCCAGCAGCCAAGTCCCCATTACTAGCGGGTACGCCTACGAGCAGTACTTC	CASSQVPITSGYAYEQYF
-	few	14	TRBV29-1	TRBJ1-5	TGCAGCGTTGTCGGGGGAGGGGGCAATCAGCCCCAGCATTTT	CSVVGGGGNQPQHF
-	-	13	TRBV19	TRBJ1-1	TGTGCCAGTACCATCCTCGGAGGGTCCGAAGCTTTCTTT	CASTILGGSEAFF
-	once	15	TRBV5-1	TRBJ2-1	TGCGCCAGCGTGGAGGACGGGAGCTCCTACAATGAGCAGTTCTTC	CASVEDGSSYNEQFF
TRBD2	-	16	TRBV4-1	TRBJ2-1	TGCGCCAGCAGCCAAAGTATCCGCGGGGGGGCGAATGAGCAGTTCTTC	CASSQSIRGGANEQFF
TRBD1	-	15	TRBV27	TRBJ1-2	TGTGCCAGCAGTGGGACAGGGGGCAAAAAGAGTGGCTACACCTTC	CASSGTGGKKSGYTF
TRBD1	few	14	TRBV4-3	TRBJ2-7	TGCGCCAGCAGTTTCGGACAGGGCCCCTACGAGCAGTACTTC	CASSFGQGPYEQYF
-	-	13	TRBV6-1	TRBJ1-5	TGTGCCAGCAGTGCCCTCTTTTATCAGCCCCAGCATTTT	CASSALFYQPQHF
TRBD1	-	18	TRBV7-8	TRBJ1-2	TGTGCCAGCAGCTTAGGTCACAGGGGTCGCCGGCAAAACTATGGCTACACCTTC	CASSLGHRGRRQNYGYTF
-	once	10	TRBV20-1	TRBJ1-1	TGCAGTTCTTCTTGGCCTGAAGCTTTCTTT	CSSSWPEAFF
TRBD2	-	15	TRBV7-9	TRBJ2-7	TGTGCCAGCAGCTTGTATGCGGGAGGATCCTACGAGCAGTACTTC	CASSLYAGGSYEQYF